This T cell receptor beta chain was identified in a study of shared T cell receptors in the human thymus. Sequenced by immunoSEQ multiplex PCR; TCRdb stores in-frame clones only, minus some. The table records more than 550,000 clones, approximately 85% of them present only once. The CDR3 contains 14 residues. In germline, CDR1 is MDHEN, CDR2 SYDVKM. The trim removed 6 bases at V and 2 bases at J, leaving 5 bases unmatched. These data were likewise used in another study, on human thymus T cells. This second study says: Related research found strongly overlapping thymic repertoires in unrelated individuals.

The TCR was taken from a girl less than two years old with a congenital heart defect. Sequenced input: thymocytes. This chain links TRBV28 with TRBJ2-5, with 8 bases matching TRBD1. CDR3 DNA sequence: TGTGCCAGCAGCCTCAGGGGGCGGCAAGAGACCCAGTACTTC. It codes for CASSLRGRQETQYF.